This T cell receptor beta chain was profiled in a study of blood T cell repertoires in COVID-19. Overall study: COVID-19 samples collected from the United States, Italy and Spain covered acute and convalescent phases. Nucleic acid was either cDNA or gDNA, and it came from T cells, B-cell-depleted T cells, or PBMCs.

Original handling: Reference gene primers were amplified, and this amplification served to estimate nucleated cell counts. Profiled with immunoSEQ multiplex PCR; TCRdb holds only in-frame clones, not every one. That table gives V, J and clone size, and the DNA gave D and trimming. The sample includes approximately 250,000 clones, around 81% of them seen just once. The table lists this clone with a few counts. One end of the junction does not line up with germline, which may come from a read error. Sequencing was performed on peripheral blood. This receptor was obtained from a woman in her sixties with active or convalescent COVID-19.

The CDR3 bases are TGTGCTAGCAGCTTAGGCCTAGCGGGAGCTCCAGATACGCAGTATTTT. This translates into CASSLGLAGAPDTQYF. J is TRBJ2-3 and V is TRBV7-7, with TRBD2 matching over 10 bases. The CDR3 sequence is 16 residues long. CDR1 and CDR2 (germline): SSHAT, FNYEAQ (reference sequence).